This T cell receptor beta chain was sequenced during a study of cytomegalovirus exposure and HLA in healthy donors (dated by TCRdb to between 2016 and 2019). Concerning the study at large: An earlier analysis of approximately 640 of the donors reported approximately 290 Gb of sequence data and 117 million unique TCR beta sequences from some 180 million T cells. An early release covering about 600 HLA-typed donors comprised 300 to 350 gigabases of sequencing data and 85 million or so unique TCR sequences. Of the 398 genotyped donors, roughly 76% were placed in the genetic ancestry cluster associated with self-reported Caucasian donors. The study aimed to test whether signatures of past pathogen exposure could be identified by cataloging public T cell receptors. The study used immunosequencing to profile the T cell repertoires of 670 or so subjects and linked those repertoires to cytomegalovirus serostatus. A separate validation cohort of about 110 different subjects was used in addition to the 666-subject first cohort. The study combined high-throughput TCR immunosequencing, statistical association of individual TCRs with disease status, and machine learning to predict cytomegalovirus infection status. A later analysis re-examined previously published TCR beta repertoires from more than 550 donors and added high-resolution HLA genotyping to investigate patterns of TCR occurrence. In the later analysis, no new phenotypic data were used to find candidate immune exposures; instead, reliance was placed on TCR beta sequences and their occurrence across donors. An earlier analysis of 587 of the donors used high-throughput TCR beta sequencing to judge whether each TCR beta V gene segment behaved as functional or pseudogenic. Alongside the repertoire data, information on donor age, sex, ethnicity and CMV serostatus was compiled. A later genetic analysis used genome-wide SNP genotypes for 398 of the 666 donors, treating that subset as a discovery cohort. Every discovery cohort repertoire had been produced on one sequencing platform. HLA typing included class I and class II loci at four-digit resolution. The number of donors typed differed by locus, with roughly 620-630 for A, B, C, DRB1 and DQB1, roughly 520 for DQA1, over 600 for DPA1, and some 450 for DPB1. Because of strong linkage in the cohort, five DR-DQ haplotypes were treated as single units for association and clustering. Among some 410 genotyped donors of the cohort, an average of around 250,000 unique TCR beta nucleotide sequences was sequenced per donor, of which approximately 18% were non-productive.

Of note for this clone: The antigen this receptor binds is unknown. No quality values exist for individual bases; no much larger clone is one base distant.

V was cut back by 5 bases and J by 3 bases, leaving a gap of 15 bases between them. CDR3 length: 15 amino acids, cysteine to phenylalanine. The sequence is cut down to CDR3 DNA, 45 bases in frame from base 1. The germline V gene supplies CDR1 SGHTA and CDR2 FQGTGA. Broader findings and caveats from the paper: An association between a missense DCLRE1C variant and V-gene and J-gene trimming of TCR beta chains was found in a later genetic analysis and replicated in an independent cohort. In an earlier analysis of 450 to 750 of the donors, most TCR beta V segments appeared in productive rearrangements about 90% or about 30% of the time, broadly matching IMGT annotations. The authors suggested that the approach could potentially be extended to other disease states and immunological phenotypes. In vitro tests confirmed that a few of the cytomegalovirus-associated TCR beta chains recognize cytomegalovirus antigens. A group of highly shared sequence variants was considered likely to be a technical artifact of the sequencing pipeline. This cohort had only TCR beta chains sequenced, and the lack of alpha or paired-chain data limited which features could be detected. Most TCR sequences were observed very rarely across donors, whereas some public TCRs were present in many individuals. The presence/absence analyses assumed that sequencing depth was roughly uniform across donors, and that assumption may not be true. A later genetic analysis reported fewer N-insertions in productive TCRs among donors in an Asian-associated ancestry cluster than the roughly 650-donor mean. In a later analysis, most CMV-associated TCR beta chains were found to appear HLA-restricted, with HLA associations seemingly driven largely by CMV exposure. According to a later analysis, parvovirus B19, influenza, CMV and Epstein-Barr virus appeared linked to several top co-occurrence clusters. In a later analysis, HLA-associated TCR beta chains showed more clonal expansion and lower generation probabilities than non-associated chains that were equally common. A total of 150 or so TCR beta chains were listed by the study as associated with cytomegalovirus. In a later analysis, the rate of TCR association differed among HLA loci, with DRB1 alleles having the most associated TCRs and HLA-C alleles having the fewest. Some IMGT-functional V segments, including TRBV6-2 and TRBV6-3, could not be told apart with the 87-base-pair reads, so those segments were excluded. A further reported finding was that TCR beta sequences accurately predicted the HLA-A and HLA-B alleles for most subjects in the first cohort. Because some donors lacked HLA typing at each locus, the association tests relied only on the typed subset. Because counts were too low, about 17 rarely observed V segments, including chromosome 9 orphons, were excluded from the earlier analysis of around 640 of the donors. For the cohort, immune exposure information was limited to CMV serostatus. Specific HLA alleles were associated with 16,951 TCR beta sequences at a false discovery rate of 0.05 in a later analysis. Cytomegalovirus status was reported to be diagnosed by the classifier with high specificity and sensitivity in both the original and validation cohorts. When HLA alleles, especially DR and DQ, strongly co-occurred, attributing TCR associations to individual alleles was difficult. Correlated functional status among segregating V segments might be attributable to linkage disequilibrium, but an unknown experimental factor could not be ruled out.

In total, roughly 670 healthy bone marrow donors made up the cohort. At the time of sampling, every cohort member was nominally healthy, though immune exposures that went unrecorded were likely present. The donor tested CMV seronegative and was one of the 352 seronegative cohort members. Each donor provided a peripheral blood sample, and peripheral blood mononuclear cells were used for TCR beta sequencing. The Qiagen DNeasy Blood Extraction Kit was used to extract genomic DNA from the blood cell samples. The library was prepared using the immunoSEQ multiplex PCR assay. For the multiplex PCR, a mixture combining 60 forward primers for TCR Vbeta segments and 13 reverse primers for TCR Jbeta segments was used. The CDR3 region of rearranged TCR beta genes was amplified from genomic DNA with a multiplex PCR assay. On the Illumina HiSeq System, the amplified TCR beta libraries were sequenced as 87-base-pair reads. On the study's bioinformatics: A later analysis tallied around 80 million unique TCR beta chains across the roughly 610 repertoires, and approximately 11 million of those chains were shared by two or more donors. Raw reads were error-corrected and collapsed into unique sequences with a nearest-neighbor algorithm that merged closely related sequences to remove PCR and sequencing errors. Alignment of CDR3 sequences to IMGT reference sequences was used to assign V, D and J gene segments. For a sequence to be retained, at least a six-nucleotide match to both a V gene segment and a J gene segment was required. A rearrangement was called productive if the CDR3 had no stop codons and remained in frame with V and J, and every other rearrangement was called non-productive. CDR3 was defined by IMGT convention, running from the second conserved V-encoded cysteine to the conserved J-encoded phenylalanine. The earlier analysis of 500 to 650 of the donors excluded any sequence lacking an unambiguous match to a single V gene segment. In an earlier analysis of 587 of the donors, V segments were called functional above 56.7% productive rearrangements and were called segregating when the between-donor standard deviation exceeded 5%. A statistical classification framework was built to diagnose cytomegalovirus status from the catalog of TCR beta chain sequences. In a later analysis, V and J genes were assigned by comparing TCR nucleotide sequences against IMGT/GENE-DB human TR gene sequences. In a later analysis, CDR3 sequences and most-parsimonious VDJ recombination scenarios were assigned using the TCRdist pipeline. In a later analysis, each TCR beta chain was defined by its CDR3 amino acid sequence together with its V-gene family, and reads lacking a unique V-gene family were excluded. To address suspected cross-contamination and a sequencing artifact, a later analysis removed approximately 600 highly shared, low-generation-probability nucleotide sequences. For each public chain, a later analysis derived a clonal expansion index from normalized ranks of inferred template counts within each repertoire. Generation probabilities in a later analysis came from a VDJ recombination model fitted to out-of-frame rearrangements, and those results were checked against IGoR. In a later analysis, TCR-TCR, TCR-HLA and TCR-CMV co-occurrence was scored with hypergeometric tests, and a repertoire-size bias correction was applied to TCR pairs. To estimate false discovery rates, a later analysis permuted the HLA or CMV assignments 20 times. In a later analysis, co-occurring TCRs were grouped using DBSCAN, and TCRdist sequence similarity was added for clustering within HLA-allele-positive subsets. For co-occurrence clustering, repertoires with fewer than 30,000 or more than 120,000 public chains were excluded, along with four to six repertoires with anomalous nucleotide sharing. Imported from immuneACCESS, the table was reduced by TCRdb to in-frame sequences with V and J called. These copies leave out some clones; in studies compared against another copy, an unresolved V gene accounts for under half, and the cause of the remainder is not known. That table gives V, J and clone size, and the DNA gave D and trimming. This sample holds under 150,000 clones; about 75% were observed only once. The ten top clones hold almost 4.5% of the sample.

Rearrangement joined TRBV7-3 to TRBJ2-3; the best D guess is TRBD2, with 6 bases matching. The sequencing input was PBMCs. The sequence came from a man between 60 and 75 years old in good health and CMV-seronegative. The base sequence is TGTGCCAGCAGCCCCGGGACTTACGGGACAGATACGCAGTATTTT. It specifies CASSPGTYGTDTQYF.